The 21 T cell receptor beta chains reported below all come from one sample, sequenced in a study of blood T cell repertoires in COVID-19. Profiling relied on immunoSEQ multiplex PCR, and the TCRdb table lists in-frame clones only, not all of them. The sample lists under 450,000 clones; about 90% were seen once. What was sequenced was PBMCs or T cells enriched from blood (not recorded which). The receptors were gathered from a woman younger than 45 who had recovered from COVID-19.

V usage is TRBV5-4 and J usage is TRBJ2-3; 7 bases are a match to TRBD2. The CDR3 loop spans 16 amino acids. Germline values: CDR1 SGHNT, CDR2 YYREEE (reference sequence). V shed 4 bases, J shed 4 bases, and the junction held 12 bases outside the gene matches. CDR3 DNA sequence: TGTGCCAGCAGCCCCGCGGGAGCGGTTAACTCAGATACGCAGTATTTT. It yields the protein CASSPAGAVNSDTQYF.

This clone appeared a few times. The CDR3 is CSVTSGRPQETQYF. The CDR3 DNA sequence: TGCAGCGTCACTAGCGGGAGGCCCCAAGAGACCCAGTACTTC. The J gene is TRBJ2-5, the V gene TRBV29-1, with TRBD2 identical over 12 bases. Germline V CDR1 and CDR2: SQVTM, ANQGSEA. This CDR3 has 14 residues. With V trimmed by 6 bases and J by 1 base, 3 bases remained unmatched.

A single count supports this clone. The V call is TRBV19, the J call TRBJ1-5; 10 positions match TRBD1. Germline lookup yields CDR1 LNHDA and CDR2 SQIVND (reference sequence). The CDR3 is 16 amino acids. V shed 5 bases, J shed 1 base, and the junction held 5 bases outside the gene matches. CDR3 sequence: CASSDRGRESNQPQHF. The CDR3, as DNA: TGTGCCAGTAGTGACAGGGGGCGCGAGAGCAATCAGCCCCAGCATTTT.

Here the CDR3 reads CSGSEQDNYGYTF. In nucleotides, the CDR3 is TGCAGCGGATCTGAACAGGATAACTATGGCTACACCTTC. The V gene is TRBV29-1, the J gene TRBJ1-2; D is possibly TRBD1 (5 bases). The germline V and J ends were trimmed by 7 bases and 1 base, with 13 bases remaining between them. This CDR3 contains 13 residues. Germline CDR1 reads SQVTM; CDR2 reads ANQGSEA.

The chain uses TRBV27 and TRBJ2-1, with TRBD2 identical over 13 bases. The V and J ends lost 7 bases and 7 bases, in that order; junction bases with no gene match: 4. The length of the CDR3 is 14 residues. Per germline, CDR1 MNHEY and CDR2 SMNVEV (reference sequence). The CDR3 nucleotides are TGTGCCAGCACCGGGACTAGCGGGATTAATGAGCAGTTCTTC. Translating gives CASTGTSGINEQFF.

The chain joins TRBV11-3 to TRBJ2-3, with D maybe TRBD1 (6 bases). V was pared by 1 base and J by 4 bases, with 12 bases between. Germline assignment: CDR1 SGHNT and CDR2 YENEEA. This CDR3 comprises 15 residues. CDR3 coding DNA: TGTGCCAGCAGCTTAGGACAGGCAGCAGCAGATACGCAGTATTTT. It translates to CASSLGQAAADTQYF.

This clone was counted once. This chain uses TRBV9 with TRBJ2-7, with 10 positions matching TRBD2. The J segment lost 2 bases and the V segment lost 4 bases, leaving 6 bases of the junction unmatched. The CDR3 length is 15 residues. Germline V gene sequence: CDR1 SGDLS, CDR2 YYNGEE. The chain's CDR3 is CASSSSGGPTYEQYF. The CDR3 DNA reads TGTGCCAGCAGCAGTAGCGGGGGGCCTACCTACGAGCAGTACTTC.

The chain couples TRBV9 to TRBJ1-1; D gene ambiguous. From germline, CDR1 is SGDLS and CDR2 YYNGEE. V shed 1 base and J shed 1 base, with 8 bases lying between them. This CDR3 is built from 14 residues. CDR3 sequence (DNA): TGTGCCAGCAGCGTATTTGGTAGGAACACTGAAGCTTTCTTT. This sequence encodes CASSVFGRNTEAFF.

The gene calls are TRBV19 and TRBJ2-1; the match to TRBD2 covers 15 bases. The CDR3 loop spans 17 amino acids. With 5 bases clipped from V and 4 bases from J, the junction kept 6 bases outside the gene matches. Germline V gives CDR1 LNHDA, CDR2 SQIVND (reference sequence). Here the CDR3 reads CASSPGTSGRQYNEQFF. DNA of the CDR3: TGTGCCAGTAGTCCCGGGACTAGCGGGAGGCAATACAATGAGCAGTTCTTC.

The chain joins TRBV6-1 to TRBJ2-7, with D possibly being TRBD1 (7 bases). From germline, CDR1 is MNHNS and CDR2 SASEGT. The V and J ends lost 4 bases and 3 bases respectively, with 19 bases between them. The length of the CDR3 is 16 residues. The chain's CDR3 is CASSGGLGRGDYEQYF. The CDR3 DNA reads TGTGCCAGCAGTGGGGGTCTAGGCAGGGGGGACTACGAGCAGTACTTC.

The gene calls are TRBV18 and TRBJ2-7; 9 nucleotides align to TRBD2. Germline values: CDR1 KGHSH, CDR2 LQKENI. The CDR3 contains 15 residues. Germline trimming cut 2 bases from V and 2 bases from J; bases unmatched to any gene: 4. CDR3 sequence reads: CASSPGTSRAYEQYF. In DNA, the CDR3 is TGTGCCAGCTCACCAGGGACTAGCAGAGCCTACGAGCAGTACTTC.

The genes are TRBV4-2 and TRBJ1-5, with D unresolved. CDR3 length equals 16 residues. V lost 0 bases, J lost 2 bases, and 11 bases lay in between. The germline CDR1 and CDR2 sequences are LGHNA and YNFKEQ. DNA for the CDR3: TGTGCCAGCAGCCAAGATTATTGGCAGGGCAATCAGCCCCAGCATTTT. It translates to CASSQDYWQGNQPQHF.

This rearrangement joins TRBV3-1 (or the pseudogene TRBV3-2) to TRBJ2-1; 8 positions agree with TRBD2. V was clipped by 3 bases and J by 6 bases; unmatched bases: 7. Germline loops: CDR1 LGHDT, CDR2 YNNKEL (reference sequence). CDR3 size: 15 residues. This CDR3 is CASSHRLATLNEQFF. CDR3 in DNA: TGTGCCAGCAGCCACCGACTAGCGACCCTCAATGAGCAGTTCTTC.

This chain joins TRBV4-2 and TRBJ2-7; D unresolved. In germline, CDR1 is LGHNA, CDR2 YNFKEQ. The CDR3 is 14 residues long. Trimming removed 0 bases from V and 2 bases from J, with 8 bases in between. The CDR3 sequence is CASSQDDKTYEQYF. CDR3 coding DNA: TGTGCCAGCAGCCAAGACGACAAAACCTACGAGCAGTACTTC.

The gene calls are TRBV9 and TRBJ1-1; no definite D call. Trimming left V 0 bases short and J 1 base short, with 13 bases between. Looked up from germline, CDR1 is SGDLS and CDR2 is YYNGEE. The CDR3 consists of 16 residues. CDR3 region: CASSVGSGNANTEAFF. The CDR3 DNA reads as TGTGCCAGCAGCGTAGGATCCGGGAACGCGAACACTGAAGCTTTCTTT.

The table lists this clone with a few counts. The same CDR3 also results from other DNA sequences found in this sample. The rearrangement links TRBV27 to TRBJ1-5; D gene ambiguous. This CDR3 has 14 residues. Looked up from germline, CDR1 is MNHEY and CDR2 is SMNVEV (reference sequence). The V gene lost 3 bases and the J gene lost 1 base, with 7 bases spanning the gap. CDR3 region: CASSFRRSNQPQHF. In DNA form, the CDR3 reads TGTGCCAGCAGTTTCAGGAGGAGCAATCAGCCCCAGCATTTT.

The V call is TRBV11-2, the J call TRBJ1-2; D gene unclear. The CDR3 has 15 amino acids. In germline, CDR1 is SGHAT, CDR2 FQNNGV. Trimming removed 4 bases at V and 7 bases at J, with 19 bases between. The CDR3 DNA sequence: TGTGCCAGCAGCTCGACCGGGCCCGGGGTGGGTGGCTACACCTTC. Amino acid sequence: CASSSTGPGVGGYTF.

The genes are TRBV5-1 and TRBJ2-3; D gene unclear. The germline V gene encodes CDR1 SGHRS and CDR2 YFSETQ. The CDR3 is made up of 12 amino acids. Trimming removed 4 bases from V and 5 bases from J, with 8 bases in between. The CDR3: CASSPSLDTQYF. The CDR3 nucleotides read TGCGCCAGCAGCCCCTCTTTAGATACGCAGTATTTT.

The chain carries TRBV7-9 and TRBJ2-1; D gene unclear. CDR1 is SEHNR and CDR2 is FQNEAQ in the germline V gene (reference sequence). V was trimmed by 3 bases and J by 9 bases, leaving 15 bases between them. The CDR3 spans 14 residues. CDR3 sequence: CASSFTVSSGEQFF. In DNA form, the CDR3 reads TGTGCCAGCAGCTTTACGGTCTCATCGGGTGAGCAGTTCTTC.

This chain joins TRBV28 and TRBJ2-1, with a tentative D call TRBD2 (6 bases). The germline CDR1 and CDR2 sequences are MDHEN and SYDVKM. The length of the CDR3 is 16 residues. The V end was cut by 3 bases, the J end by 3 bases, with 15 bases between. For the CDR3, the DNA is TGTGCCAGCAGTTTCGAGTTGGGGACTTTCTACAATGAGCAGTTCTTC. Translating gives CASSFELGTFYNEQFF.

The chain employs TRBV28 and TRBJ1-5, with 7 bases aligning to TRBD1. CDR3 length: 14 residues. Germline V gives CDR1 MDHEN, CDR2 SYDVKM. After removal of 6 bases from V and 4 bases from J, the junction contained 6 bases not matched to a gene. The CDR3, as DNA: TGTGCCAGCAGGTTGACAGGGCCAAATCAGCCCCAGCATTTT. Its protein product is CASRLTGPNQPQHF.